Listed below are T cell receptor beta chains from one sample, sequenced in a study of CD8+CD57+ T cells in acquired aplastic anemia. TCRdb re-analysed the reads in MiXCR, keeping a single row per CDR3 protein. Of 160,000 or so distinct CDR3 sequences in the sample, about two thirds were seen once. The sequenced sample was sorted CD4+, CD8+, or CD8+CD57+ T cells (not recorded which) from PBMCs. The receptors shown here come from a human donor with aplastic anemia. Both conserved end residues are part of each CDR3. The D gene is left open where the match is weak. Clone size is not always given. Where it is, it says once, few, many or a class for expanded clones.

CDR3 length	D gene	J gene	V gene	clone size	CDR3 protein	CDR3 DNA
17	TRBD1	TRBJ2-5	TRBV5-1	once	CASSPQGGSGQQETQYF	TGCGCCAGCAGCCCCCAAGGGGGATCGGGACAGCAAGAGACCCAGTACTTC
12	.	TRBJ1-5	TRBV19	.	CASNGGNQPQHF	TGTGCCAGTAACGGTGGGAATCAGCCCCAGCATTTT
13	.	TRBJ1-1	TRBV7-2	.	CASSLESQPEAFF	TGTGCCAGCAGCTTAGAGAGCCAGCCAGAAGCTTTCTTT
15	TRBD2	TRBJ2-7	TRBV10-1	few	CASSAKRGLTYEQYF	TGCGCCAGCAGTGCTAAGCGGGGGCTAACCTACGAGCAGTACTTC
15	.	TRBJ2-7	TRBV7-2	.	CASSLFGQGAYEQYF	.
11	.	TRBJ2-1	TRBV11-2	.	CASSLEGVEFF	TGTGCCAGCAGCTTAGAGGGGGTAGAGTTCTTC
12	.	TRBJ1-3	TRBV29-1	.	CSSLAPGNTIYF	TGCAGCTCCCTTGCTCCCGGAAACACCATATATTTT
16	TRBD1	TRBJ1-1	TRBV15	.	CATSRDGTGGRTEAFF	TGTGCCACCAGCAGAGATGGTACAGGGGGGCGAACTGAAGCTTTCTTT
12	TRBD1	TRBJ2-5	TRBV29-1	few	CSVGRGQETQYF	TGCAGCGTTGGCAGGGGGCAAGAGACCCAGTACTTC
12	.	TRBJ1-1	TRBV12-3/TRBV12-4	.	CASGPINTEAFF	TGTGCCAGCGGCCCGATTAACACTGAAGCTTTCTTT
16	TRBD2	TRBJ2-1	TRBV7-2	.	CASSSSRTSTVGGQFF	TGTGCCAGCAGCTCCTCTCGGACTAGCACAGTGGGTGGGCAGTTCTTC
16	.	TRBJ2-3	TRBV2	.	CASSESPTPGADTQYF	TGTGCCAGCAGTGAAAGCCCTACTCCCGGGGCAGATACGCAGTATTTT
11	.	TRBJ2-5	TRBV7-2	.	CASSRLETQYF	TGTGCCAGCAGCCGATTGGAGACCCAGTACTTC
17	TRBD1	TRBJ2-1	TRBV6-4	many	CASSDSLPGQGRNEQFF	TGTGCCAGCAGTGACTCCCTCCCGGGACAGGGGAGGAATGAGCAGTTCTTC
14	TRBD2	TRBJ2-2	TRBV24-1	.	CATSVSGRPGELFF	TGTGCCACCAGTGTGAGCGGGAGACCCGGGGAGCTGTTTTTT
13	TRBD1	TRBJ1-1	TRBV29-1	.	CSVGTGLNTEAFF	TGCAGCGTTGGGACAGGGCTGAACACTGAAGCTTTCTTT
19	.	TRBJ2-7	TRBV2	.	CASSGDIRLGITVAREQYF	TGTGCCAGCAGTGGCGATATCCGCCTGGGCATTACAGTGGCGCGCGAGCAGTACTTC
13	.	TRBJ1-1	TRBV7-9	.	CASSLGGDTEAFF	TGTGCCAGCAGCTTAGGTGGAGACACTGAAGCTTTCTTT
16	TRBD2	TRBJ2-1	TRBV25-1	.	CASSPRKAGAGNEQFF	TGTGCCAGCAGTCCCCGGAAAGCGGGGGCGGGCAATGAGCAGTTCTTC
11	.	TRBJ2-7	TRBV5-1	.	CASSYAYEQYF	TGTGCCAGCAGCTATGCCTACGAGCAGTACTTC
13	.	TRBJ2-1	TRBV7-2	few	CASSRTVALEQFF	TGTGCCAGCAGCCGGACGGTCGCGCTCGAGCAGTTCTTC
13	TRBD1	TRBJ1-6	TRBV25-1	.	CASGGTGVSPLHF	TGTGCCAGCGGGGGGACAGGGGTTTCACCCCTCCACTTT
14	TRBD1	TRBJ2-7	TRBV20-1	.	CSARGQGITYEQYF	TGCAGTGCTAGGGGACAGGGGATAACCTACGAGCAGTACTTC
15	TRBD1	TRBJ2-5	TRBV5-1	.	CASSFSGQGQETQYF	TGCGCCAGCAGCTTTAGTGGACAGGGCCAAGAGACCCAGTACTTC
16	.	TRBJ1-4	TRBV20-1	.	CSASAFGPARHEKLFF	TGCAGTGCTAGTGCCTTCGGTCCTGCACGGCATGAAAAACTGTTTTTT
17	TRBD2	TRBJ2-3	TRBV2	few	CASSEVGTSGGADTQYF	TGTGCCAGCAGTGAAGTCGGGACTAGCGGGGGGGCTGATACGCAGTATTTT
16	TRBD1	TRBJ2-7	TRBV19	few	CASSKNTGGVAYEQYF	TGTGCCAGTAGTAAGAACACAGGGGGCGTCGCCTACGAGCAGTACTTC
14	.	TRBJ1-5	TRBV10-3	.	CAISVLGTEQPQHF	TGTGCCATCAGTGTCCTGGGGACGGAACAGCCCCAGCATTTT
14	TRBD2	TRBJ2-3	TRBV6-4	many	CASSESGGADTQYF	TGTGCCAGCAGTGAGTCGGGGGGGGCAGATACGCAGTATTTT
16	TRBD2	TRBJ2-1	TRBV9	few	CASSSSGGSSYNEQFF	TGTGCCAGCAGCTCTAGCGGGGGGTCATCCTACAATGAGCAGTTCTTC
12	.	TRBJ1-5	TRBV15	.	CATSTRAGPQHF	TGTGCCACCAGCACCCGGGCGGGGCCCCAGCATTTT